The 8 T cell receptor beta chains below were found in one sample sequenced in a study of blood T cells in healthy people across ages. Primers used in a second PCR of roughly 7 to 11 cycles were a sample-barcoded 5' primer and a J-beta primer mix. MiXCR was run by TCRdb on the 5' RACE reads, yielding one entry per CDR3 protein. The sample lists about 1,500,000 distinct CDR3 sequences; about 43% were seen once. Sequencing was carried out using blood. The source of these receptors is a young woman in good health.

The chain has TRBV25-1 and TRBJ1-2; D may be TRBD1 (5 bases). Germline lookup yields CDR1 MGHDK and CDR2 SYGVNS. Deletions cut 0 bases from V and 5 bases from J, with 10 bases between. The CDR3 is 14 residues long. The CDR3 DNA reads as TGTGCCAGCAGTGAATATTTTGGGGGTTATGGCTACACCTTC. Translated, it gives CASSEYFGGYGYTF.

J is TRBJ1-1 and V is TRBV5-1; D not certain. Germline CDR1 reads SGHRS; CDR2 reads YFSETQ. The CDR3 consists of 13 residues. V was shortened by 3 bases and J by 0 bases, with 6 bases between the two germline ends. CDR3 region: CASSWGLNTEAFF. DNA of the CDR3: TGCGCCAGCAGCTGGGGTCTGAACACTGAAGCTTTCTTT.

The CDR3 region has the DNA TGCGCCAGCAGTGACAACGGGGCGAGCTCCTACGAGCAGTACTTC. Translated: CASSDNGASSYEQYF. The chain employs TRBV10-1 and TRBJ2-7; either TRBD1 or TRBD2 may fit D (5 bases each). The germline V and J ends were trimmed by 3 bases and 0 bases, with 12 bases remaining between them. The CDR3 loop spans 15 amino acids. The germline gives CDR1 WNHNN, CDR2 SYGVQD (reference sequence).

This clonotype has a handful of counts. The CDR3 DNA reads as TGTGCCAGCAGTTACACAGACAGCTATGGCTACACCTTC. Amino acids: CASSYTDSYGYTF. The chain is built from TRBV6-5 and TRBJ1-2, with a weak D call TRBD1 (5 bases). Germline assignment: CDR1 MNHEY and CDR2 SVGAGI. Trimming took 2 bases from V and 4 from J, leaving 8 bases between them. This CDR3 comprises 13 residues.

This chain uses TRBV6-5 with TRBJ2-1; 8 nucleotides agree with TRBD2. CDR1 is MNHEY and CDR2 is SVGAGI in the germline V gene. J lost 9 bases, V lost 5 bases, and 9 bases had no gene match. The CDR3 has 14 amino acids. The CDR3 DNA sequence: TGTGCCAGCAGTACCGGGACTAGGGGTGGTGAGCAGTTCTTC. Translation: CASSTGTRGGEQFF.

The chain carries TRBV5-1 and TRBJ2-1, with 7 bases identical to TRBD2. With V trimmed by 4 bases and J by 7 bases, 11 bases remained unmatched. The CDR3 is 15 amino acids. Germline values: CDR1 SGHRS, CDR2 YFSETQ. CDR3 loop: CASSRLSAGANEQFF. The CDR3 region has the DNA TGCGCCAGCAGCCGCCTCTCGGCGGGAGCGAATGAGCAGTTCTTC.

CDR3 nucleotides: TGTGCCAGCAGCGACACAGGGGGGGTCACTGAAGCTTTCTTT. It encodes CASSDTGGVTEAFF. The genes are TRBV11-1 and TRBJ1-1; 8 bases fit TRBD1. The ends lost 5 bases at V and 4 bases at J; junction bases unmatched: 6. The CDR3 spans 14 residues. The germline V gene encodes CDR1 SGHAT and CDR2 FQDESV (reference sequence).

V usage is TRBV6-5 and J usage is TRBJ2-3, with TRBD2 matching 8 bases. There are 19 residues in the CDR3. Looked up from germline, CDR1 is MNHEY and CDR2 is SVGAGI. The V and J ends lost 0 bases and 2 bases, in that order; junction bases with no gene match: 13. CDR3 nucleotides: TGTGCCAGCAGTTACTCTGGATGGGGCCCGGGAGGGCCCACAGATACGCAGTATTTT. The encoded protein is CASSYSGWGPGGPTDTQYF.